This note documents a single TCR beta chain sequence. CDR3 length equals 16 residues. This entry is derived from a study of blood T cell repertoires in COVID-19. Study information: Samples taken during acute and convalescent COVID-19 were collected in the United States, Italy and Spain. T cells, B-cell-depleted T cells, or PBMCs supplied cDNA or gDNA.

Original methodology: Scientists estimated how many nucleated cells there were by amplifying reference gene primers. TCRdb's copy holds only in-frame clones and misses some; the assay was immunoSEQ multiplex PCR. That table supplies the V and J calls and clone size; D and trimming were determined from the DNA. The sample gives 200,000 to 250,000 clones, roughly nine tenths of which show up once; under 6.5% is in the top ten. This chain uses TRBV21-1 with TRBJ1-1; the table's TRBD1 call for D was not verified on the DNA. TRBV21-1 is listed as a pseudogene. Sequencing was done on a sample of peripheral blood. The origin of this receptor is a man between 60 and 75 years old with acute or convalescent COVID-19. Written as DNA, the CDR3 is TGTGCCAGCAGCTCCCCCCCTTGGAGGGGGCTTACTGAAGCTTTCTTT. Amino acid sequence: CASSSPPWRGLTEAFF.